These 23 T cell receptor beta chains share one sample of origin, sequenced in a study of cytomegalovirus exposure and HLA in healthy donors. PCR employed 60 Vbeta and 13 Jbeta primers. Clones were read by immunoSEQ multiplex PCR, and TCRdb kept only the in-frame ones, dropping some. The sample lists around 190,000 clones, around 77% occurring once. Source material: PBMCs. The receptors here all came from a woman aged 30 to 39 in good health and CMV-seronegative.

The V gene is TRBV6-1, the J gene TRBJ2-7; 9 nucleotides align to TRBD1. CDR3 length equals 15 residues. CDR1 is MNHNS and CDR2 is SASEGT in the germline V gene. After removal of 1 base from V and 3 bases from J, the junction contained 4 bases not matched to a gene. The CDR3 loop reads CASSEGGQGFYEQYF. Here the CDR3 DNA reads TGTGCCAGCAGTGAAGGGGGACAGGGCTTCTACGAGCAGTACTTC.

The chain recombines TRBV27 with TRBJ2-3; D is ambiguous. Germline CDR1 and CDR2: MNHEY and SMNVEV (reference sequence). V dropped 6 bases and J dropped 4 bases, with 17 bases sitting between them. The length of the CDR3 is 15 residues. The CDR3 DNA reads TGTGCCAGCAGCGCTACCCCCCTTTACCCAGATACGCAGTATTTT. This translates into CASSATPLYPDTQYF.

The chain is built from TRBV11-2 and TRBJ2-3; no firm D call. The CDR3 has 11 residues. Looked up from germline, CDR1 is SGHAT and CDR2 is FQNNGV. With 1 base removed from V and 6 bases from J, the gap between germline ends came to 2 bases. CDR3 DNA sequence: TGTGCCAGCAGCTTAGCGGATACGCAGTATTTT. Translation gives CASSLADTQYF.

The V gene is TRBV6-4, the J gene TRBJ2-3; 8 bases match TRBD2. Germline lookup yields CDR1 MRHNA and CDR2 SNTAGT. The CDR3 is 15 amino acids. V was clipped by 8 bases and J by 2 bases; unmatched bases: 9. CDR3 in amino acids: CASRAGEVITDTQYF. The DNA for the CDR3 is TGTGCCAGCCGAGCGGGAGAGGTGATCACAGATACGCAGTATTTT.

This chain connects TRBV6-6 to TRBJ2-7; 12 bases line up with TRBD2. This CDR3 contains 15 residues. After removal of 2 bases from V and 4 bases from J, the junction contained 3 bases not matched to a gene. CDR1 and CDR2 from the germline V gene are MNHNY and SVGAGI (reference sequence). CDR3 amino acids: CASSYALAGGYEQYF. DNA for the CDR3: TGTGCCAGCAGTTACGCCCTAGCGGGAGGGTACGAGCAGTACTTC.

The gene calls are TRBV18 and TRBJ1-2; TRBD1 might be the D (6 bases). The CDR3 runs to 17 residues. Per the germline V gene, CDR1 is KGHSH and CDR2 is LQKENI. Trimming removed 3 bases at V and 1 base at J, with 18 bases between. The CDR3 sequence: CASSPLRDTDFNYGYTF. Here the CDR3 DNA reads TGTGCCAGCTCACCGCTCCGGGACACCGACTTTAACTATGGCTACACCTTC.

CDR3 region: CASSGGVTTTYEQYF. The CDR3 DNA follows: TGTGCCAGCAGTGGGGGCGTGACAACCACCTACGAGCAGTACTTC. V gene TRBV25-1 combines with J gene TRBJ2-7; D might be TRBD1 (5 bases). CDR1 and CDR2 from the germline V gene are MGHDK and SYGVNS. V lost 4 bases and J lost 2, with 15 bases in between. CDR3 size: 15 residues.

The V and J genes are TRBV30 and TRBJ2-5; D gene unclear. V dropped 2 bases and J dropped 5 bases, with 12 bases sitting between them. This CDR3 has 13 residues. Germline assignment: CDR1 GTSNPN and CDR2 SVGIG (reference sequence). CDR3 loop: CAWSIMGAETQYF. CDR3 nucleotides: TGTGCCTGGAGTATTATGGGCGCGGAGACCCAGTACTTC.

The rearrangement links TRBV5-1 to TRBJ2-7; 9 bases fit TRBD1. The J segment lost 3 bases and the V segment lost 0 bases, leaving 4 bases of the junction unmatched. Germline V gives CDR1 SGHRS, CDR2 YFSETQ. This CDR3 is built from 15 residues. In nucleotides, the CDR3 is TGCGCCAGCAGCTTGGAGACAGGGGGAAACTACGAGCAGTACTTC. It specifies CASSLETGGNYEQYF.

The chain uses TRBV18 and TRBJ1-2; unclear D gene. V lost 3 bases, J lost 7 bases, and 21 bases lay in between. This CDR3 is 16 amino acids long. Germline values: CDR1 KGHSH, CDR2 LQKENI. This chain's CDR3 is CASSPPHVAESSGYTF. The CDR3 nucleotides read TGTGCCAGCTCACCCCCCCACGTGGCGGAGTCATCTGGCTACACCTTC.

A single count supports this clone. The V call is TRBV9, the J call TRBJ2-2; 14 positions agree with TRBD2. CDR1 SGDLS and CDR2 YYNGEE come from the germline V gene. J was trimmed by 6 bases and V by 5 bases; bases with no gene match: 3. CDR3 length: 15 residues. The CDR3 region is CASRGGLAGAGELFF. The CDR3 DNA is TGTGCCAGCAGAGGGGGACTAGCGGGAGCCGGGGAGCTGTTTTTT.

The genes are TRBV5-1 and TRBJ2-5; D ambiguous. CDR1 SGHRS and CDR2 YFSETQ come from the germline V gene. The V gene lost 1 base and the J gene lost 0 bases, with 7 bases spanning the gap. The CDR3 sequence is 14 residues long. The CDR3 DNA sequence: TGCGCCAGCAGCTTGAGAGGTTACCAAGAGACCCAGTACTTC. It encodes CASSLRGYQETQYF.

J is TRBJ1-2 and V is TRBV5-1; D remains unclear. Germline CDR1 SGHRS, CDR2 YFSETQ. The ends were cut back, 0 bases at V and 5 bases at J, with 8 bases in the middle. The CDR3 is 13 amino acids. The CDR3 sequence: CASSLDTIYGYTF. For the CDR3, the DNA is TGCGCCAGCAGCTTGGACACAATTTATGGCTACACCTTC.

This clone was counted once. The CDR3 region has the DNA TGTGCCAGTTCTACACTAGCGGGTGAAGAGACCCAGTACTTC. Amino acids: CASSTLAGEETQYF. The rearrangement uses TRBV19 and TRBJ2-5; 9 positions match TRBD2. This CDR3 contains 14 residues. Germline CDR1 and CDR2: LNHDA and SQIVND (reference sequence). Losses at the gene ends were 8 bases for V and 3 bases for J; bases not matched to a gene: 7.

The genes are TRBV11-2 and TRBJ1-4; no definite D call. In germline, CDR1 is SGHAT, CDR2 FQNNGV. Trimming cost V 2 bases and J 7 bases, with 17 bases left between them. This CDR3 is built from 16 residues. The CDR3 bases are TGTGCCAGCAGCTTATCTTCGCTCACCCACAGTGAAAAACTGTTTTTT. Its protein is CASSLSSLTHSEKLFF.

The rearrangement uses TRBV6-6 and TRBJ2-1; 11 nucleotides line up with TRBD2. The CDR3 runs to 13 residues. V gave up 8 bases and J gave up 6 bases; unmatched junction bases: 3. CDR1 MNHNY and CDR2 SVGAGI come from the germline V gene (reference sequence). The CDR3 loop reads CASGTSGFNEQFF. In DNA, the CDR3 is TGTGCCAGCGGGACTAGCGGTTTCAATGAGCAGTTCTTC.

The chain links TRBV7-3 to TRBJ2-3, with 7 bases identical to TRBD1. The J segment lost 2 bases and the V segment lost 4 bases, leaving 6 bases of the junction unmatched. The CDR3 loop spans 15 amino acids. Germline-derived CDR1 and CDR2 are SGHTA and FQGTGA. The CDR3: CASSSQGDYTDTQYF. The CDR3 bases are TGTGCCAGCAGCTCTCAGGGGGATTACACAGATACGCAGTATTTT.

In this sample, this clone turned up once. The gene calls are TRBV7-9 and TRBJ2-4; possibly TRBD1 for D (6 bases). This CDR3 is built from 13 residues. CDR1 is SEHNR and CDR2 is FQNEAQ in the germline V gene (reference sequence). The ends were cut back, 5 bases at V and 11 bases at J, with 16 bases in the middle. The CDR3 DNA is TGTGCCAGCAGCCCCGGACAGAGAGACGTTCAGTACTTC. Its translation is CASSPGQRDVQYF.

This clone was seen just once. This sequence joins TRBV7-9 and TRBJ2-1; D may be TRBD2 (5 bases). The V gene's germline CDR1 is SEHNR and CDR2 FQNEAQ (reference sequence). CDR3 length: 12 amino acids. The V and J ends lost 5 bases and 7 bases respectively, with 9 bases between them. CDR3 sequence: CASSPGLNEQFF. The CDR3 DNA follows: TGTGCCAGCAGCCCTGGACTGAATGAGCAGTTCTTC.

V is TRBV28 and J is TRBJ2-3; 10 bases line up with TRBD1. V shed 5 bases, J shed 0 bases, and the junction held 14 bases outside the gene matches. CDR3 length: 19 residues. Germline-derived CDR1 and CDR2 are MDHEN and SYDVKM. The CDR3 here is CASSPSSPGTGDSTDTQYF. The CDR3 DNA reads as TGTGCCAGCAGTCCATCCTCCCCCGGGACAGGGGACAGCACAGATACGCAGTATTTT.

V gene TRBV30 combines with J gene TRBJ2-7, with 7 positions matching TRBD1. Per germline, CDR1 GTSNPN and CDR2 SVGIG (reference sequence). V gave up 4 bases and J gave up 4 bases; unmatched junction bases: 7. The CDR3 has 13 residues. The CDR3 reads CAWTPGQNYEQYF. In DNA, the CDR3 is TGTGCCTGGACCCCGGGACAGAATTACGAGCAGTACTTC. Filled out from reference TRBV30 and TRBJ2-7, the complete variable domain reads SQTIHQWPATLVQPVGSPLSLECTVEGTSNPNLYWYRQAAGRGLQLLFYSVGIGQISSEVPQNLSASRPQDRQFILSSKKLLLSDSGFYLCAWTPGQNYEQYFGPGTRLTVT.

The V call is TRBV30, the J call TRBJ1-5; D may be TRBD1 (5 bases). Germline V gene sequence: CDR1 GTSNPN, CDR2 SVGIG (reference sequence). The CDR3 loop spans 15 amino acids. The germline V and J ends were trimmed by 3 bases and 3 bases, with 15 bases remaining between them. This CDR3 reads CAWSLGQGPNQPQHF. For the CDR3, the DNA is TGTGCCTGGAGCTTAGGGCAGGGCCCCAATCAGCCCCAGCATTTT.

V gene TRBV9 combines with J gene TRBJ1-1, with D possibly TRBD1 on 5 matching bases. Looked up from germline, CDR1 is SGDLS and CDR2 is YYNGEE. The CDR3 extends over 16 amino acids. Trimming took 3 bases from V and 1 from J, leaving 16 bases between them. CDR3 region: CASSDLRKGKNTEAFF. The CDR3 DNA sequence: TGTGCCAGCAGCGATCTCCGGAAGGGGAAGAACACTGAAGCTTTCTTT.